This T cell receptor (beta chain) originates from a study of blood T cell repertoires in COVID-19. Overall study: Sample material is recorded as cDNA or gDNA derived from T cells, B-cell-depleted T cells, or PBMCs.

Data came from immunoSEQ multiplex PCR; TCRdb stores just in-frame clones and leaves some out. Among 250,000 to 400,000 clones, 88% were seen once, and the ten largest hold 1.5% to 2%. Enrolled during active infection, Seattle patients were then followed longitudinally. The clonotype originates from a woman under 40 with COVID-19, enrolled during active disease. The source material was peripheral blood.

CDR3 coding DNA: TGTGCCAGCAGCCCCACTACCACCGGGGAGCTGTTTTTT. Its protein product is CASSPTTTGELFF. The chain has TRBV13 and TRBJ2-2, with no clear D. Germline V gene lookup returns CDR1 PRHDT and CDR2 FYEKMQ (reference sequence). This CDR3 is built from 13 residues. The V end was cut by 5 bases, the J end by 4 bases, with 8 bases between.